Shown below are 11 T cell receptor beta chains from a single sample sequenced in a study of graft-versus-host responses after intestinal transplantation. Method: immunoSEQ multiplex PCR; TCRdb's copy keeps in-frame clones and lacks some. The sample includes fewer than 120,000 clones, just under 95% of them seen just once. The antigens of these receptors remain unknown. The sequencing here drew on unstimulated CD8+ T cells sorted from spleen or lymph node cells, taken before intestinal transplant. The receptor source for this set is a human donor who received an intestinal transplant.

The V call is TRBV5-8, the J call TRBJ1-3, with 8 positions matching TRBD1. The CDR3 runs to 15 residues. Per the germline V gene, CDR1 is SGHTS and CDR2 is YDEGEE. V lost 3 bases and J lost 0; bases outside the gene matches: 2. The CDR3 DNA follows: TGTGCCAGCAGCTGGGGGACAGGCTCTGGAAACACCATATATTTT. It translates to CASSWGTGSGNTIYF.

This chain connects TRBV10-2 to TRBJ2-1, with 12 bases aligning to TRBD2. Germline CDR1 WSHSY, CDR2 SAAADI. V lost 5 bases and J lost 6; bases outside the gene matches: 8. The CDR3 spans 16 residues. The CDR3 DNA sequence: TGCGCCAGCAGTCAGGAACTAGCGGGAGGTCCCAATGAGCAGTTCTTC. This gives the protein CASSQELAGGPNEQFF.

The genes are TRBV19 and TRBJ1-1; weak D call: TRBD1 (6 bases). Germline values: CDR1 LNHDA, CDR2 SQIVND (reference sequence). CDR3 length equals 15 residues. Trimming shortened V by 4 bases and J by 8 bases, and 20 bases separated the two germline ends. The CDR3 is CASSTDGQFLVEAFF. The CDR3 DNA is TGTGCCAGTAGTACCGATGGACAGTTCCTCGTCGAAGCTTTCTTT.

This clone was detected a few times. CDR3 sequence: CASSLEDRGNGYTF. Here the CDR3 DNA reads TGTGCCAGCAGCTTAGAGGACAGGGGCAATGGCTACACCTTC. The V call is TRBV13, the J call TRBJ1-2; the match to TRBD1 covers 9 bases. The germline V gene has CDR1 PRHDT and CDR2 FYEKMQ (reference sequence). The CDR3 covers 14 residues. The V and J ends lost 1 base and 6 bases, in that order; junction bases with no gene match: 3.

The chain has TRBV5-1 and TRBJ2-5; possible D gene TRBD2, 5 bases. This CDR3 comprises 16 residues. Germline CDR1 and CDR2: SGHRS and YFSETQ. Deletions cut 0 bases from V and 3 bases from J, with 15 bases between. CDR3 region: CASSLGGVGREETQYF. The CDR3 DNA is TGCGCCAGCAGCTTGGGTGGCGTAGGGCGGGAAGAGACCCAGTACTTC.

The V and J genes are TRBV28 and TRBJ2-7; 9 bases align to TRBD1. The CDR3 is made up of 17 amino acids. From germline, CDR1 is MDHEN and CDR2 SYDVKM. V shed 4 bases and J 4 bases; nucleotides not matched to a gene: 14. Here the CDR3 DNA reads TGTGCCAGCAGTTCGCCCACCCAGGACAGGGGACGTTACGAGCAGTACTTC. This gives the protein CASSSPTQDRGRYEQYF.

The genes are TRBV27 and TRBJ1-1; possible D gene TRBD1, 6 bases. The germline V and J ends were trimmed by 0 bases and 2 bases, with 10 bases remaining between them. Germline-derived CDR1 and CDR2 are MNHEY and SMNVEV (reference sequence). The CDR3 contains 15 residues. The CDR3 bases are TGTGCCAGCAGTTTATCCGGGGGGCACAACACTGAAGCTTTCTTT. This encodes CASSLSGGHNTEAFF.

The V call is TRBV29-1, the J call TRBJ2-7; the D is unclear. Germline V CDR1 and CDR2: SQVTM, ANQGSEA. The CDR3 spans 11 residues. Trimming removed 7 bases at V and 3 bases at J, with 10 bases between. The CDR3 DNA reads TGCAGCGCCCGTACCTACTACGAGCAGTACTTC. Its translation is CSARTYYEQYF.

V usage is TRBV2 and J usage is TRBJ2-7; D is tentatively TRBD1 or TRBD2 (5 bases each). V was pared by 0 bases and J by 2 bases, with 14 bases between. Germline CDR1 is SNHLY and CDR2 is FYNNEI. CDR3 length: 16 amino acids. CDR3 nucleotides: TGTGCCAGCAGTGAAGCGGGGACGGGACCGACCTACGAGCAGTACTTC. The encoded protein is CASSEAGTGPTYEQYF.

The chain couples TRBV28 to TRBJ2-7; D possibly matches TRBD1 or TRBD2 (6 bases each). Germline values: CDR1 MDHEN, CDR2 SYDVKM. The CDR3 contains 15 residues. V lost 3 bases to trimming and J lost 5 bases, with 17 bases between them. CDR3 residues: CASSFYSERGDEQYF. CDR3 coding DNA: TGTGCCAGCAGTTTCTACTCGGAGAGGGGGGACGAGCAGTACTTC.

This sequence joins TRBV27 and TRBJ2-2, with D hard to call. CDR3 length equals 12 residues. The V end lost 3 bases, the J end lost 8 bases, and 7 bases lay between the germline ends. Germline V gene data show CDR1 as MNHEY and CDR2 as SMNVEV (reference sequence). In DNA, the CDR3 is TGTGCCAGCAGTTTTGGGTTTGGGGAGCTGTTTTTT. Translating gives CASSFGFGELFF.